This entry describes one TCR beta chain. This specimen comes from a study of T cell repertoires in cytomegalovirus infection. In TCRdb, the reads were re-called with MiXCR into one record per CDR3 protein. The data show hundreds of thousands of distinct CDR3 sequences, with 24% seen just once and less than 10% held by the top ten. Germline CDR1 is SQVTM and CDR2 is ANQGSEA. CDR3 length: 12 amino acids. This TCR was recovered from a human donor in good health (CMV status not recorded). Some clones in this sample may be carry-over from other donors' samples. The chain is built from TRBV29-1 and TRBJ2-5; D gene uncertain. Sequenced material: CD8+ T cells from PBMCs. The CDR3 DNA reads as TGCGGCGGCAACGGAGATTTTGAGACCCAGTACTTC. Its protein product is CGGNGDFETQYF. Using reference TRBV29-1 and TRBJ2-5 for the parts outside the CDR3, the full variable domain is SAVISQKPSRDICQRGTSLTIQCQVDSQVTMMFWYRQQPGQSLTLIATANQGSEATYESGFVIDKFPISRPNLTFSTLTVSNMSPEDSSIYLCGGNGDFETQYFGPGTRLLVL.